These T cell receptor beta chains were read from a single sample in a study of blood T cell repertoires in COVID-19. Sequencing used immunoSEQ multiplex PCR; TCRdb keeps in-frame clones, though not all of them. Of roughly 64,000 clones in the sample, 65% to 90% were seen once. The material sequenced was peripheral blood. The receptors come from a woman aged 60 to 75 with acute or convalescent COVID-19. Both conserved end residues are part of each CDR3. The D gene is left open where the match is weak. Where a row states a size, it is once, few, many or the class of an expanded clone; other rows omit it.

j_call | v_call | clone_size | d_call | cdr3_aa | cdr3_nt
TRBJ1-5 | TRBV7-9 | few | TRBD1 | CASSPPGGMGNQPQHF | TGTGCCAGCAGCCCGCCAGGGGGCATGGGCAATCAGCCCCAGCATTTT
TRBJ1-5 | TRBV29-1 | NA | TRBD1 | CSVGTVNQPQHF | TGCAGCGTGGGGACAGTGAATCAGCCCCAGCATTTT
TRBJ2-1 | TRBV3-1/TRBV3-2 | NA | NA | CASSLTTPAFLNEQFF | TGTGCCAGCAGCCTCACAACTCCAGCGTTCCTGAATGAGCAGTTCTTC
TRBJ2-5 | TRBV2 | NA | TRBD2 | CASSTGTRGETQYF | TGTGCCAGCAGTACCGGGACTAGGGGGGAGACCCAGTACTTC
TRBJ1-5 | TRBV6-6 | NA | NA | CASIRDGNQPQHF | TGTGCCAGCATCAGGGATGGCAATCAGCCCCAGCATTTT
TRBJ2-7 | TRBV19 | NA | NA | CASSSPGGRKEQYF | TGTGCCAGTAGTAGCCCCGGGGGGCGGAAAGAGCAGTACTTC
TRBJ1-5 | TRBV3-1/TRBV3-2 | NA | NA | CASSPSHQGPQHF | TGTGCCAGCAGCCCTTCACATCAGGGGCCCCAGCATTTT
TRBJ2-1 | TRBV3-1/TRBV3-2 | NA | TRBD2 | CASSSWRGNEQFF | TGTGCCAGCAGCTCTTGGCGGGGGAATGAGCAGTTCTTC
TRBJ1-1 | TRBV11-2 | NA | NA | CASSLAAGNTEAFF | TGTGCCAGCAGCTTAGCCGCGGGGAACACTGAAGCTTTCTTT
TRBJ2-3 | TRBV5-1 | NA | TRBD1 | CASSMGQSTDTQYF | TGCGCCAGCAGCATGGGACAGAGCACAGATACGCAGTATTTT
TRBJ1-1 | TRBV6-6 | NA | TRBD1 | CASSRGQRPGGSTEAFF | TGTGCCAGCAGTCGGGGACAGCGCCCCGGAGGTAGCACTGAAGCTTTCTTT
TRBJ1-6 | TRBV27 | NA | NA | CASSLGGFGAGSYNSPLHF | TGTGCCAGCAGTTTAGGGGGCTTCGGGGCTGGGTCCTATAATTCACCCCTCCACTTT
TRBJ1-5 | TRBV29-1 | NA | TRBD1 | CSVRDRSNQPQHF | TGCAGCGTTCGGGACAGGAGCAATCAGCCCCAGCATTTT
TRBJ2-7 | TRBV11-2 | NA | NA | CASSLAGAGEQYF | TGTGCCAGCAGCTTAGCAGGGGCCGGGGAGCAGTACTTC
TRBJ2-2 | TRBV18 | NA | NA | CASSPRQANTGELFF | TGTGCCAGCTCACCGCGACAGGCAAACACCGGGGAGCTGTTTTTT
TRBJ2-2 | TRBV21-1 | NA | NA | CASSKAETLKTGELFF | TGTGCCAGCAGCAAAGCGGAGACTTTGAAAACCGGGGAGCTGTTTTTT
TRBJ1-5 | TRBV6-1 | NA | TRBD1 | CASSDPHRGSNQPQHF | TGTGCCAGCAGTGATCCCCACAGGGGTAGCAATCAGCCCCAGCATTTT
TRBJ1-5 | TRBV5-1 | few | NA | CASSLQEDQPQHF | TGCGCCAGCAGCTTGCAGGAGGATCAGCCCCAGCATTTT
TRBJ2-7 | TRBV2 | NA | NA | CASSKPFSYEQYF | TGTGCCAGCAGCAAGCCCTTCTCCTACGAGCAGTACTTC
TRBJ2-1 | TRBV6-5 | NA | NA | CASSPGNEQFF | TGTGCCAGCAGTCCGGGCAATGAGCAGTTCTTC
TRBJ1-5 | TRBV7-9 | NA | NA | CASSLLESNQPQHF | TGTGCCAGCAGCTTGTTGGAGAGCAATCAGCCCCAGCATTTT
TRBJ2-3 | TRBV18 | NA | NA | CASSPVPGKTDTQYF | TGTGCCAGCTCACCGGTGCCGGGGAAGACAGATACGCAGTATTTT
TRBJ1-5 | TRBV11-2 | medium-sized | NA | CASSLDPAGAQHF | TGTGCCAGCAGCTTAGATCCCGCAGGGGCCCAGCATTTT
TRBJ1-2 | TRBV4-1 | NA | TRBD1 | CASSLDREDGYTF | TGCGCCAGCAGCCTGGACAGGGAGGATGGCTACACCTTC
TRBJ1-1 | TRBV4-1 | NA | TRBD1 | CASSLTGQGSTEAFF | TGCGCCAGCAGCCTCACCGGACAGGGGTCGACTGAAGCTTTCTTT
TRBJ2-7 | TRBV21-1 | NA | NA | CASSKVGGRGDEQYF | TGTGCCAGCAGCAAAGTAGGGGGGAGGGGCGACGAGCAGTACTTC
TRBJ1-2 | TRBV10-3 | NA | NA | CAIRGGDYGYTF | TGTGCCATCAGGGGGGGTGACTATGGCTACACCTTC
TRBJ1-2 | TRBV5-1 | NA | NA | CASSLADTGNYGYTF | TGCGCCAGCAGCTTGGCCGATACAGGGAATTACGGCTACACCTTC
TRBJ1-2 | TRBV29-1 | NA | NA | CSVGTAADGYTF | TGCAGCGTTGGGACAGCCGCAGATGGCTACACCTTC
TRBJ1-2 | TRBV9 | NA | TRBD1 | CASSSPGTGVIYGYTF | TGTGCCAGCAGCTCGCCGGGGACAGGGGTGATCTATGGCTACACCTTC
TRBJ2-7 | TRBV7-6 | NA | TRBD2 | CASSGSGGRSYEQYF | TGTGCCAGCAGCGGTAGCGGGGGGCGCTCCTACGAGCAGTACTTC
TRBJ2-1 | TRBV9 | NA | NA | CASSPDSYSYNEQFF | TGTGCCAGCAGCCCCGACTCTTACTCCTACAATGAGCAGTTCTTC
TRBJ1-2 | TRBV6-5 | NA | TRBD1 | CASILDRGLDGYTF | TGTGCCAGCATCCTTGACAGGGGGCTTGATGGCTACACCTTC
TRBJ1-1 | TRBV11-3 | NA | NA | CASSFKRGEEAFF | TGTGCCAGCAGCTTTAAACGCGGAGAAGAAGCTTTCTTT
TRBJ1-5 | TRBV5-6 | NA | TRBD1 | CASSLQGQGGNQPQHF | TGTGCCAGCAGCTTGCAAGGACAGGGCGGCAATCAGCCCCAGCATTTT
TRBJ2-3 | TRBV6-5 | NA | NA | CASSYSPGLHTDTQYF | TGTGCCAGCAGTTACTCCCCGGGACTTCACACAGATACGCAGTATTTT
TRBJ1-1 | TRBV7-9 | NA | NA | CASSLARGVVDTEAFF | TGTGCCAGCAGCTTAGCGCGGGGGGTAGTGGACACTGAAGCTTTCTTT
TRBJ1-4 | TRBV25-1 | once | NA | CASSYPGTTNEKLFF | TGTGCCAGCAGCTACCCCGGGACAACTAATGAAAAACTGTTTTTT
TRBJ2-5 | TRBV9 | NA | NA | CASSFVSGGPQETQYF | TGTGCCAGCAGCTTCGTATCAGGGGGGCCCCAAGAGACCCAGTACTTC
TRBJ2-1 | TRBV19 | NA | TRBD2 | CASTKTSGSFNEQFF | TGTGCCAGTACAAAGACTAGCGGGTCCTTCAATGAGCAGTTCTTC
TRBJ2-1 | TRBV11-2 | NA | NA | CASSPTSSHEQFF | TGTGCCAGCAGCCCGACTAGTAGTCATGAGCAGTTCTTC
TRBJ1-1 | TRBV10-2 | NA | NA | CASSGRGANTEAFF | TGCGCCAGCAGTGGCAGGGGAGCGAACACTGAAGCTTTCTTT
TRBJ2-6 | TRBV3-1/TRBV3-2 | NA | NA | CASSQAGFSGANVLTF | TGTGCCAGCAGCCAAGCGGGATTCTCTGGGGCCAACGTCCTGACTTTC
TRBJ1-5 | TRBV19 | NA | TRBD1 | CASSIQGAGNQPQHF | TGTGCCAGTAGTATACAGGGGGCTGGTAATCAGCCCCAGCATTTT
TRBJ2-3 | TRBV3-1/TRBV3-2 | NA | TRBD1 | CASSRTRQGPTDTQYF | TGTGCCAGCAGCCGAACCCGACAGGGTCCTACAGATACGCAGTATTTT
TRBJ2-1 | TRBV9 | NA | NA | CASSVEGRRDNEQFF | TGTGCCAGCAGCGTCGAAGGGCGGAGGGACAATGAGCAGTTCTTC
TRBJ1-2 | TRBV30 | NA | NA | CAWSPLTGNYGYTF | TGTGCCTGGAGTCCCCTGACAGGAAACTATGGCTACACCTTC
TRBJ2-1 | TRBV5-4 | NA | TRBD2 | CASSFYLAGGNEQFF | TGTGCCAGCAGCTTCTACCTAGCGGGGGGGAATGAGCAGTTCTTC
TRBJ1-1 | TRBV6-5 | NA | NA | CASTPALQGTEAFF | TGTGCCAGCACCCCGGCCCTCCAGGGCACTGAAGCTTTCTTT
TRBJ2-6 | TRBV18 | once | NA | CASSPQGGGVGSGANVLTF | TGTGCCAGCTCACCACAAGGGGGGGGCGTTGGTTCTGGGGCCAACGTCCTGACTTTC
TRBJ2-7 | TRBV19 | NA | TRBD2 | CASSISLAGGIYEQYF | TGTGCCAGTAGTATTTCGCTAGCGGGGGGGATCTACGAGCAGTACTTC
TRBJ2-4 | TRBV2 | NA | TRBD2 | CASSDEAGAGNIQYF | TGTGCCAGCAGTGATGAGGCGGGAGCGGGAAACATTCAGTACTTC
TRBJ2-3 | TRBV7-3 | NA | TRBD1 | CASSSRQGLADTQYF | TGTGCCAGCAGCTCACGACAGGGGCTCGCAGATACGCAGTATTTT
TRBJ1-2 | TRBV3-1/TRBV3-2 | once | NA | CASSQDPVNYGYTF | TGTGCCAGCAGCCAAGACCCTGTGAACTATGGCTACACCTTC
TRBJ2-7 | TRBV5-1 | NA | TRBD1 | CASSRSTGSSYEQYF | TGCGCCAGCAGTCGATCGACAGGGAGCTCCTACGAGCAGTACTTC